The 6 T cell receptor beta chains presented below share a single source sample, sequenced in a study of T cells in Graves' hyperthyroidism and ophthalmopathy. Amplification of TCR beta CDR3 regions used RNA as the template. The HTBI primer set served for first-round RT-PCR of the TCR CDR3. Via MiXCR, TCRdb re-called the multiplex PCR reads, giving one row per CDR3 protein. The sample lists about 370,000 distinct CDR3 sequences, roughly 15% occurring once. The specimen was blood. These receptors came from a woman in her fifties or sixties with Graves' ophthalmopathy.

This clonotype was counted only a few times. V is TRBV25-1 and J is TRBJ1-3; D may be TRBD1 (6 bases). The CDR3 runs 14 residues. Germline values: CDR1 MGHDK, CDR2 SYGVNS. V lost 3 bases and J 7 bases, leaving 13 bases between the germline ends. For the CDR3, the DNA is TGTGCCAGCAGTGAGACAGGCTTTGGGAACACCATATATTTT. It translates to CASSETGFGNTIYF.

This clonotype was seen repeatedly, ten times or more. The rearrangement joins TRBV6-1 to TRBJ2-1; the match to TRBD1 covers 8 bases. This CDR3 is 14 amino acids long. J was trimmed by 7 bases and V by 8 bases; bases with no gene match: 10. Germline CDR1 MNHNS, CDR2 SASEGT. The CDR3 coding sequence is TGTGCCAGCGGCTACAGGGGGACGAGGAATGAGCAGTTCTTC. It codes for CASGYRGTRNEQFF.

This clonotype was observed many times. The CDR3 protein is CATSDSGGTDTQYF. CDR3 nucleotide sequence: TGTGCCACCAGTGATTCTGGGGGAACAGATACGCAGTATTTT. This chain joins TRBV24-1 and TRBJ2-3; the D call may be TRBD1 or TRBD2 (5 bases each). The CDR3 consists of 14 residues. V was clipped by 2 bases and J by 3 bases, with 8 bases between them. Looked up from germline, CDR1 is KGHDR and CDR2 is SFDVKD.

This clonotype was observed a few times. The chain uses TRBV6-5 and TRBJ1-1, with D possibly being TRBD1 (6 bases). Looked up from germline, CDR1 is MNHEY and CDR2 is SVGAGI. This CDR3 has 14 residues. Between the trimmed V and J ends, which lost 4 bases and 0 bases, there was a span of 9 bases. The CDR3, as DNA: TGTGCCAGCAGTTCCGACAGGTTGAACACTGAAGCTTTCTTT. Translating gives CASSSDRLNTEAFF.

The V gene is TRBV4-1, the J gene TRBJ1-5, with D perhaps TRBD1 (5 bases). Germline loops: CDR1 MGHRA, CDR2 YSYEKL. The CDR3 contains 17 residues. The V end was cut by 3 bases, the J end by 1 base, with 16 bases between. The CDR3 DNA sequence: TGCGCCAGCAGCCAGGCCTACGAGACAGTAAGCAATCAGCCCCAGCATTTT. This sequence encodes CASSQAYETVSNQPQHF.

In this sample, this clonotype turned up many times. CDR3 amino acids: CSAEDYNEQFF. The CDR3 nucleotides read TGCAGTGCCGAAGATTACAATGAGCAGTTCTTC. The rearrangement uses TRBV20-1 and TRBJ2-1; no clear D gene. The CDR3 has 11 amino acids. Germline-derived CDR1 and CDR2 are DFQATT and SNEGSKA (reference sequence). V was shortened by 6 bases and J by 4 bases, with 7 bases between the two germline ends.